Listed here is a single TCR beta chain. The CDR3 extends over 15 amino acids. Between the trimmed V and J ends, which lost 2 bases and 1 base, there was a span of 6 bases. CDR1 and CDR2 from the germline V gene are MNHNY and SVGAGI (reference sequence). The source of the sample is a study of blood T cell repertoires in COVID-19. Background on the study: Donors in the United States, Italy and Spain gave samples during acute or convalescent COVID-19. PBMCs, B-cell-depleted T cells, or T cells provided the cDNA or gDNA that made up the material.

In the authors' workflow: Using reference gene primer amplification, nucleated cell counts were estimated. Generated by immunoSEQ multiplex PCR, the TCRdb table keeps only in-frame clones and is missing some. V and J calls and clone size come straight from that table; D and trimming were deduced from the DNA. The sample contains 200,000 or so clones, over 70% of which appear only once. The genes are TRBV6-6 and TRBJ1-6; TRBD1 is a possible D gene (6 bases). The clonotype was recovered from a man between 60 and 75 years old with active or convalescent COVID-19. The specimen sequenced was peripheral blood. The CDR3 loop reads CASSYDRSYNSPLHF. The CDR3 nucleotides are TGTGCCAGCAGTTACGACAGGTCCTATAATTCACCCCTCCACTTT.